This is a list of T cell receptor beta chains from one sample in a study of PD-1 blockade in classical Hodgkin lymphoma. Measured with immunoSEQ multiplex PCR; TCRdb has only the in-frame clones, and not every one. This sample yields some 26,000 clones, of which roughly 80% are seen a single time; about 3.1% belongs to the top ten. The source was CD4+ T cells from blood, collected before the fourth cycle of nivolumab. The receptors were gathered from a human donor with classical Hodgkin lymphoma. CDR3s include the opening cysteine and the closing phenylalanine or tryptophan. A D gene is named only where the DNA matches it firmly. Expanded clones get a size class; other rows say once, few or many, or leave the size out.

clone_size,v_call,d_call,j_call,cdr3_nt,cdr3_aa
.,TRBV5-1,TRBD2,TRBJ2-5,TGCGCCAGCAGCTCCCTGACTAGCGCCCAAGAGACCCAGTACTTC,CASSSLTSAQETQYF
few,TRBV6-5,TRBD2,TRBJ2-7,TGTGCCAGCCGTAGGACTAGCGTGGGGGAGCAGTACTTC,CASRRTSVGEQYF
once,TRBV21-1,.,TRBJ2-7,TGTGCCAGCAGCGGGTGCCCCCCACTAGGGACCTACGAGCAGTACTTC,CASSGCPPLGTYEQYF
.,TRBV6-5,.,TRBJ1-5,TGTGCCAGCAGTTACTCGACAGTTGGTAATCAGCCCCAGCATTTT,CASSYSTVGNQPQHF
.,TRBV7-9,.,TRBJ1-2,TGTGCCAGCAGCTCGACGGGCTATGGCTACACCTTC,CASSSTGYGYTF
.,TRBV5-1,.,TRBJ1-4,TGCGCCAGCAGCCCGGGTTTCCGCGAAAAACTGTTTTTT,CASSPGFREKLFF
once,TRBV9,TRBD1,TRBJ2-2,TGTGCCAGCAGCCCCCTACAGGGGGCCGGGGAGCTGTTTTTT,CASSPLQGAGELFF
.,TRBV9,TRBD1,TRBJ1-4,TGTGCCAGCAGCGTAACAGGGGGGACTAATGAAAAACTGTTTTTT,CASSVTGGTNEKLFF
few,TRBV2,TRBD2,TRBJ2-2,TGTGCCAGCAGTGGAGCGGCGGGGGGGCGTATCGGGGAGCTGTTTTTT,CASSGAAGGRIGELFF
.,TRBV4-2,.,TRBJ2-1,TGTGCCAGCAGCCAAGGGTTCGCACTTTACAATGAGCAGTTCTTC,CASSQGFALYNEQFF
.,TRBV30,.,TRBJ1-2,TGTGCCTGGACATGGCGGAGGAATGACTATGGCTACACCTTC,CAWTWRRNDYGYTF
.,TRBV28,.,TRBJ2-5,TGTGCCAGCAGTTCCCCCGCTAGACTTGGGCAAGAGACCCAGTACTTC,CASSSPARLGQETQYF
.,TRBV2,.,TRBJ1-6,TGTGCCAGCTACGAGATGTCCTATAATTCACCCCTCCACTTT,CASYEMSYNSPLHF
.,TRBV5-6,.,TRBJ1-4,TGTGCCAGCAGCTTGATCACGGGGGTAGGAGAAAAACTGTTTTTT,CASSLITGVGEKLFF
.,TRBV5-1,.,TRBJ2-6,TGCGCCAGCAGCCCGGAGGGGGTCTCTGGGGCCAACGTCCTGACTTTC,CASSPEGVSGANVLTF
.,TRBV10-3,.,TRBJ1-1,TGTGCCATCAGTGAGACCCTGCAACGGGGTGAAGCTTTCTTT,CAISETLQRGEAFF
.,TRBV18,.,TRBJ1-1,TGTGCCAGCTCACCAGGGGGGAACACTGAAGCTTTCTTT,CASSPGGNTEAFF
.,TRBV7-2,.,TRBJ2-2,TGTGCCAGCAGCGGCCGGATGGCTACCGGGGAGCTGTTTTTT,CASSGRMATGELFF
few,TRBV6-1,.,TRBJ1-3,TGTGCCAGCAGTGAGCAGGGGTACTCTGGAAACACCATATATTTT,CASSEQGYSGNTIYF
few,TRBV5-1,.,TRBJ1-6,TGCGCCAGCAGCTTTGGGACCGTTAAGGGTTCACCCCTCCACTTT,CASSFGTVKGSPLHF
.,TRBV5-1,.,TRBJ1-2,TGCGCCAGCACCCTCGGGGGGGCGCAGGACTATGGCTACACCTTC,CASTLGGAQDYGYTF
.,TRBV7-9,.,TRBJ2-3,TGTGCCACCTGGGGGGATCCCACAGATACGCAGTATTTT,CATWGDPTDTQYF
.,TRBV7-2,.,TRBJ1-1,TGTGCCAGCAGGGCCCAGACCAAGGAAGCTTTCTTT,CASRAQTKEAFF
.,TRBV2,TRBD2,TRBJ2-7,TGTGCCAGCAGCCCGACTAGCGGGGCGTACGAGCAGTACTTC,CASSPTSGAYEQYF
.,TRBV5-1,.,TRBJ1-1,TGCGCCAGCAGCTTGGGGGACGCCAGAGAAGCTTTCTTT,CASSLGDAREAFF
once,TRBV6-6,.,TRBJ2-1,TGTGCCAGCAGTTACCAGGGTGAGCAGTTCTTC,CASSYQGEQFF
.,TRBV4-3,.,TRBJ2-7,TGCGCCAGCAGCCCCCATCCACGGGGAGACTACGAGCAGTACTTC,CASSPHPRGDYEQYF
.,TRBV29-1,.,TRBJ1-6,TGCAGCGTTGTTGATGGGGATTCACCCCTCCACTTT,CSVVDGDSPLHF
.,TRBV4-2,.,TRBJ1-6,TGTGCCAGCAGCCAAGATGGTTGGGGTGGCTATAATTCACCCCTCCACTTT,CASSQDGWGGYNSPLHF
.,TRBV19,TRBD1,TRBJ2-3,TGTGCCAGTAGCCAAGGGGGCCTTCTCACAGATACGCAGTATTTT,CASSQGGLLTDTQYF
few,TRBV7-2,.,TRBJ2-3,TGTGCCAGCAGCCCGGACGGAGCAGATACGCAGTATTTT,CASSPDGADTQYF
.,TRBV27,TRBD1,TRBJ2-5,TGTGCCAGCAGTTTCCGAACCGGGACAGGTCAAGAGACCCAGTACTTC,CASSFRTGTGQETQYF
.,TRBV7-9,.,TRBJ2-1,TGTGCCAGCAGCTTACAACAGGGAAGGCAGTTCTTC,CASSLQQGRQFF
.,TRBV7-3,TRBD1,TRBJ2-5,TGTGCCAGCAGCTTCTCCGGGACAGGGGCTGGGGAGACCCAGTACTTC,CASSFSGTGAGETQYF
.,TRBV29-1,TRBD2,TRBJ2-3,TGCAGCGTTGAGGGACTAGCCACAGATACGCAGTATTTT,CSVEGLATDTQYF
.,TRBV6-6,TRBD2,TRBJ2-7,TGTGCCAGCAGCTCTAGCGGGGGGTCATCCTACGAGCAGTACTTC,CASSSSGGSSYEQYF
.,TRBV28,.,TRBJ1-5,TGTGCAGTAAGGGCAACAGGCAATCAGCCCCAGCATTTT,CAVRATGNQPQHF
.,TRBV11-2,TRBD1,TRBJ2-1,TGTGCCAGCACCTACTTTGGGACAGGGGGGAACAATGAGCAGTTCTTC,CASTYFGTGGNNEQFF
.,TRBV6-5,TRBD2,TRBJ2-1,TGTGCCAGCAGTTACCCGACTAGCGGGGGGTACAATGAGCAGTTCTTC,CASSYPTSGGYNEQFF
.,TRBV7-9,TRBD1,TRBJ1-1,TGTGCCAGCAGTCCACAGGGGGCTCTGAACACTGAAGCTTTCTTT,CASSPQGALNTEAFF
.,TRBV7-8,TRBD2,TRBJ2-1,TGTGCCAGCAGCCCTAGGGGGTCTAGCGGGGTCGGCGGGTTAAATGAGCAGTTCTTC,CASSPRGSSGVGGLNEQFF
.,TRBV29-1,.,TRBJ2-1,TGCAGCGTTGGAATGGGTAACAATGAGCAGTTCTTC,CSVGMGNNEQFF
once,TRBV7-2,TRBD1,TRBJ1-6,TGTGCCAGCAGCTTTGTGACAGGGGGCGATTCACCCCTCCACTTT,CASSFVTGGDSPLHF
.,TRBV5-6,TRBD1,TRBJ1-1,TGTGCCAGCAGCTTGCGGGGACAGGGGTACACTGAAGCTTTCTTT,CASSLRGQGYTEAFF
.,TRBV9,.,TRBJ2-7,TGTGCCAGCGGCGGGGAATTATCCTACGAGCAGTACTTC,CASGGELSYEQYF
.,TRBV29-1,.,TRBJ2-7,TGCAGCGTTGCACGGGGGACACGCTACGAGCAGTACTTC,CSVARGTRYEQYF
once,TRBV5-1,.,TRBJ2-6,TGCGCCAGCAGCTTGGGACCATCTGGGGCCAACGTCCTGACTTTC,CASSLGPSGANVLTF
.,TRBV7-3,.,TRBJ2-6,TGTGCCAGCAGCCCCGGGAGCTCTGGGGCCAACGTCCTGACTTTC,CASSPGSSGANVLTF
.,TRBV4-3,TRBD1,TRBJ1-1,TGCGCCAGCAGCCAAGGACTCGGACAGGGCCCTGAAGCTTTCTTT,CASSQGLGQGPEAFF
.,TRBV10-3,.,TRBJ2-7,TGTGCCATCAGTGGGACAGCCTCGAGGGAGCAGTACTTC,CAISGTASREQYF
.,TRBV11-3,.,TRBJ2-5,TGTGCCAGCAGCTTAGATCGTGAGACCCAGTACTTC,CASSLDRETQYF
.,TRBV6-5,.,TRBJ2-7,TGTGCCTCCAGCGGCCGGGGGCGCGAGCAGTACTTC,CASSGRGREQYF
.,TRBV28,TRBD2,TRBJ2-7,TGTGCCAGCAGTTTCGCCGGGGGGATCTACGAGCAGTACTTC,CASSFAGGIYEQYF